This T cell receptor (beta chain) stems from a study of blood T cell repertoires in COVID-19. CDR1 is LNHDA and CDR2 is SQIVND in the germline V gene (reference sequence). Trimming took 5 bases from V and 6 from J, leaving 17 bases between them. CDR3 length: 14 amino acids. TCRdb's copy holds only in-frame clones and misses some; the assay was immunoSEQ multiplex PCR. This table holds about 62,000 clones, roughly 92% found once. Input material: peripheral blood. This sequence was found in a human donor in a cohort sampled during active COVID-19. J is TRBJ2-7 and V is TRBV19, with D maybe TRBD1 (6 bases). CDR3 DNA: TGTGCCAGTAGTTTCGGTCAGGGGTTGGCCGAGCAGTACTTC. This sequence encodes CASSFGQGLAEQYF.